The clone carrying this T cell receptor (beta chain) has a count of ten or more. Its antigen is not identified. The sample is drawn from a study of T-cell reconstitution after alpha-beta-depleted transplantation in children. Whole-study results and caveats: After transplant, high TCRbeta diversity at day 60 in some patients arose from surviving recipient T cells and thymic progenitors. It was reported that alpha-beta T cells came from several hundred expanded graft clones (about two months after transplant).

Researchers prepared the TCRbeta library using unique molecular identifiers, the study reports. TCRdb re-called the PCR reads through MiXCR, storing one row per CDR3 protein. In the table there are hundreds of thousands of distinct CDR3 sequences, 15% to 20% of which are singletons. V shed 6 bases and J shed 0 bases, with 10 bases lying between them. Germline lookup yields CDR1 SGHRS and CDR2 YFSETQ. The CDR3 length is 15 residues. V usage is TRBV5-1 and J usage is TRBJ2-6; D gene unclear. The TCR was taken from a boy in the first two years of life who had a stem cell transplant for Wiskott-Aldrich syndrome, so the T cells may come from the graft donor. This sample comprised PBMCs, mostly from graft donor cells, obtained 360 days after TCRalphabeta/CD19-depleted stem cell transplant. The CDR3 DNA reads as TGCGCCAGCAAACTTCAATCCTCTGGGGCCAACGTCCTGACTTTC. It encodes CASKLQSSGANVLTF.